The source of this T cell receptor (beta chain) is a study of blood T cell repertoires in COVID-19. Overall study: Donors in the United States, Italy and Spain gave samples during acute or convalescent COVID-19. Sources were T cells, B-cell-depleted T cells, or PBMCs; the material itself was cDNA or gDNA.

The CDR3 loop spans 14 amino acids. Germline V gene sequence: CDR1 MNHEY, CDR2 SMNVEV (reference sequence). The V end was cut by 3 bases, the J end by 1 base, with 9 bases between. In the study's own analysis: Reference gene primer amplification yielded estimated nucleated cell counts. This table comes from immunoSEQ multiplex PCR, and its TCRdb copy is limited to in-frame clones, with some not included. V, J and clone size are those of that table, while D and trimming were read from the DNA. The sample has approximately 100,000 clones; around 85% are singletons. The sample consisted of peripheral blood. This TCR was recovered from a woman in her sixties or seventies with active or convalescent COVID-19. V and J are TRBV27 and TRBJ1-1, with D hard to call. CDR3 DNA: TGTGCCAGCAGTTTTCGAGGTCCGAACACTGAAGCTTTCTTT. Translated, it gives CASSFRGPNTEAFF.